This T cell receptor (beta chain) was captured in a study of T cell clonality in common variable immunodeficiency. Study-level points and caveats: TCRbeta clonality was increased in CVID versus healthy controls. Compared with controls, CVID subjects had fewer shared TCRbeta clones. Common variable immunodeficiency TCR beta sequences reportedly had fewer deletions and N-nucleotide insertions.

This clone was seen more than once but under ten times. No antigen is known for it. The CDR3 goes on 3 residues after the read ends, and that part is filled in from the germline J gene. Clones were read by immunoSEQ multiplex PCR, and TCRdb kept only the in-frame ones, dropping some. The sample shows roughly 1,500 clones, none of them appearing just once. After removal of 6 bases from V and 1 base from J, the junction contained 6 bases not matched to a gene. Germline CDR1 is SNHLY and CDR2 is FYNNEI. This CDR3 contains 15 residues. Input material: peripheral blood mononuclear cells. This TCR was sampled from a human donor with common variable immunodeficiency. V gene TRBV2 combines with J gene TRBJ1-5; TRBD1 matches at 7 bases. CDR3 DNA, as far as it was read: TGTGCCAGCAGGAAAACGACAGGGAGCAATCAGCCC. Translation gives CASRKTTGSNQP. The complete CDR3 reads CASRKTTGSNQPQHF.